This entry lists 7 T cell receptor beta chains sequenced from one sample in a study of T cell clones after liver transplantation. Sequenced by immunoSEQ multiplex PCR; TCRdb stores in-frame clones only, minus some. Of 85,000 to 130,000 clones in the sample, 75% to 85% are singletons; the top ten hold over 0.9%. Sequenced here: CD4+ T cells from blood, sampled before liver transplant. All receptors come from a human donor who received a liver transplant.

The J gene is TRBJ2-3, the V gene TRBV5-6; D perhaps matches TRBD2 (5 bases). Between the trimmed V and J ends, which lost 4 bases and 6 bases, there was a span of 12 bases. The CDR3 totals 13 residues. Germline V CDR1 and CDR2: SGHDT, YYEEEE. DNA of the CDR3: TGTGCCAGCAGCCGGGGTGCTCAGGATACGCAGTATTTT. It is translated as CASSRGAQDTQYF.

The J gene is TRBJ2-2, the V gene TRBV18; 7 bases match TRBD2. Per the germline V gene, CDR1 is KGHSH and CDR2 is LQKENI. The CDR3 runs 16 residues. V was pared by 6 bases and J by 0 bases, with 7 bases of the junction left unmatched. The CDR3 coding sequence is TGTGCCAGCTCTACTAGCGCGACTACGAACACCGGGGAGCTGTTTTTT. Translation: CASSTSATTNTGELFF.

The V and J genes are TRBV6-1 and TRBJ1-5; D possibly corresponds to TRBD1 (5 bases). CDR3 size: 13 residues. CDR1 is MNHNS, CDR2 SASEGT, per germline. V was shortened by 8 bases and J by 2 bases, with 10 bases between the two germline ends. CDR3 in DNA: TGTGCCAGCGCCGCGGGGGGCAATCAGCCCCAGCATTTT. Translating gives CASAAGGNQPQHF.

The chain links TRBV5-6 to TRBJ2-7; D is unclear. This CDR3 region has 11 residues. From germline, CDR1 is SGHDT and CDR2 YYEEEE. Trimming stripped 0 bases from V and 5 bases from J, with 3 bases between. CDR3 sequence reads: CASSLVDEQYF. The CDR3, as DNA: TGTGCCAGCAGCTTGGTGGACGAGCAGTACTTC.

V usage is TRBV7-9 and J usage is TRBJ1-1; the match to TRBD1 covers 8 bases. V shed 1 base, J shed 7 bases, and the junction held 8 bases outside the gene matches. Germline V gene sequence: CDR1 SEHNR, CDR2 FQNEAQ (reference sequence). The CDR3 length is 15 residues. The CDR3 protein is CASSLVLGTGGEAFF. The CDR3 DNA follows: TGTGCCAGCAGCTTAGTTCTAGGGACAGGCGGTGAAGCTTTCTTT.

In its sample, this clone was seen once. The rearrangement uses TRBV6-1 and TRBJ2-7; TRBD2 aligns across 12 bases. V dropped 7 bases and J dropped 9; count of bases not matched to a gene: 10. The CDR3 is 14 residues long. In germline, CDR1 is MNHNS, CDR2 SASEGT. The CDR3 loop is CASKLAGGPQVQYF. The CDR3 nucleotides are TGTGCCAGCAAACTAGCGGGGGGCCCTCAGGTGCAGTACTTC.

J is TRBJ2-5 and V is TRBV18; 7 bases are a match to TRBD1. Per the germline V gene, CDR1 is KGHSH and CDR2 is LQKENI. J was trimmed by 4 bases and V by 1 base; bases with no gene match: 6. The CDR3 contains 15 residues. In DNA, the CDR3 is TGTGCCAGCTCACCACAAAAGGGGGCTGGAGAGACCCAGTACTTC. It specifies CASSPQKGAGETQYF.